This TCR beta chain emerged from a study of blood T cell repertoires in COVID-19 (TCRdb year 2020). Study-level background: Samples from collaborators originated in the United States, Italy and Spain and spanned both the acute and convalescent phases of COVID-19. Where HLA class I and class II types were available, the types were taken from metadata supplied by the sample provider, not from assay-based typing. The dataset comprised deeply sampled blood TCRbeta repertoires from subjects exposed to, actively infected with, or recovered from COVID-19. A de-identified subject ID, COVID-19 status, age in years and sex were almost always included in the sample metadata. The repertoires were made available in a free public database intended to serve as a resource for research on the immune response to SARS-CoV-2. The samples were drawn from two sources: the first 160 participants of the ongoing ImmuneRACE study, and 950 to 1,500 subjects contributed by 6 global collaborators. The prospective study material was composed of cDNA or gDNA derived from T cells, B-cell-depleted T cells, or PBMCs. What the study reported, not specific to this receptor: How much clinical and demographic metadata was included differed by source and by participant, and the metadata was provided uncurated.

For this clone: Its antigen remains unidentified. Base qualities are not at hand, and no much larger clone is one base apart.

The germline V gene specifies SGHDT as CDR1 and YYEEEE as CDR2. The CDR3 holds 15 amino acids from the cysteine to the phenylalanine. Here the CDR3 DNA is all that survives: 45 bases in frame from base 1. V is trimmed back by 4 bases and J by 8 bases, and the junction contains 9 bases that no gene match accounts for. TCRbeta CDR3 regions were amplified from genomic DNA using the immunoSEQ Assay, a bias-controlled multiplex PCR. In the original analysis: Nucleated cell counts per sample were estimated from amplification of reference gene primers within the assay. To quantify the absolute abundance of each unique TCRbeta CDR3 rearrangement, sequence reads were collapsed and filtered. Productive Simpson clonality was computed per sample as the square root of Simpson's diversity index over productive rearrangements. Imported from immuneACCESS, the table was reduced by TCRdb to in-frame sequences with V and J called. These copies leave out some clones; in studies compared against another copy, an unresolved V gene accounts for under half, and the cause of the remainder is not known. V and J calls plus clone size are reproduced from that table; the DNA served to infer D and trimming. For this sample there are some 110,000 clones; roughly 88% appear just once. Of the sample, 0.83% is held by the ten largest clones.

Collaborating institutions collected whole blood in K2EDTA tubes following their own protocols. For TCRbeta analysis, collaborators shipped samples in one of three forms: frozen whole blood, isolated PBMCs, or DNA extracted from either of those sample types. Sequenced sample: peripheral blood. The sequence came from a woman aged 70 to 79 with acute or convalescent COVID-19. The chain joins TRBV5-6 to TRBJ2-1; TRBD1 aligns with 10 central bases. The CDR3 region has the sequence CASSDGTGVIDEQFF. The DNA sequence is TGTGCCAGCAGCGACGGGACAGGGGTCATAGATGAGCAGTTCTTC.